Listed here are 28 T cell receptor beta chains from one sample, sequenced in a study of Tregs in tolerant kidney transplant recipients. Data came from immunoSEQ multiplex PCR; TCRdb stores just in-frame clones and leaves some out. The sample yields about 5,600 clones, 90% seen once. No antigen has been identified for these receptors. The source was Tregs from blood cultured with allogeneic cells, collected before the transplant. Receptors originate from a human patient who received a combined kidney and bone marrow transplant.

This chain uses TRBV19 with TRBJ1-5; D not resolved. The CDR3 consists of 12 residues. The germline V gene has CDR1 LNHDA and CDR2 SQIVND (reference sequence). Trimming took off 6 bases at V and 5 bases at J, with 8 bases between the two ends. The CDR3 sequence: CASRTRYQPQHF. CDR3 DNA: TGTGCCAGTAGGACGCGCTATCAGCCCCAGCATTTT.

CDR3 protein: CATSRDMGSYEQYF. In DNA, the CDR3 is TGTGCCACCAGCAGAGATATGGGTTCCTACGAGCAGTACTTC. V is TRBV15 and J is TRBJ2-7, with unresolved D. Germline V CDR1 and CDR2: LNHNV, YYDKDF (reference sequence). This CDR3 is 14 amino acids long. Between the trimmed V and J ends, which lost 0 bases and 1 base, there was a span of 7 bases. Full variable domain (rest looked up from reference TRBV15 and TRBJ2-7): DAMVIQNPRYQVTQFGKPVTLSCSQTLNHNVMYWYQQKSSQAPKLLFHYYDKDFNNEADTPDNFQSRRPNTSFCFLDIRSPGLGDTAMYLCATSRDMGSYEQYFGPGTRLTVT.

This chain joins TRBV19 and TRBJ2-7, with 10 bases matching TRBD2. The CDR3 loop spans 14 amino acids. V was clipped by 4 bases and J by 6 bases; unmatched bases: 6. The germline V gene has CDR1 LNHDA and CDR2 SQIVND (reference sequence). The CDR3 here is CASSNGLAGVEQYF. The CDR3 nucleotides are TGTGCCAGTAGTAATGGGCTAGCGGGAGTCGAGCAGTACTTC.

The genes are TRBV13 and TRBJ2-7; possibly TRBD1 for D (6 bases). The germline CDR1 and CDR2 sequences are PRHDT and FYEKMQ (reference sequence). V was pared by 5 bases and J by 2 bases, with 13 bases between. CDR3 length equals 14 residues. CDR3 sequence: CASSNTRGPYEQYF. The DNA for the CDR3 is TGTGCCAGCAGCAACACCAGGGGACCCTACGAGCAGTACTTC.

DNA of the CDR3: TGCGCCAGCAGCCCGGAGACGGACAGAGAAGGTTTTAAGCAGTACTTC. Its translation: CASSPETDREGFKQYF. The chain recombines TRBV5-1 with TRBJ2-7, with D possibly matching TRBD1 (6 bases). Germline V lookup: CDR1 SGHRS, CDR2 YFSETQ. V was cut by 4 bases and J by 8 bases, with 25 bases left in between. There are 16 residues in the CDR3.

A few counts support this clone. The CDR3, as DNA: TGTGCCAGCAACCTGAGGTACGAGCAGTACTTC. Its translation is CASNLRYEQYF. The chain combines TRBV11-3 with TRBJ2-7; unclear D gene. Trimming shortened V by 7 bases and J by 4 bases, and 8 bases separated the two germline ends. Germline values: CDR1 SGHNT, CDR2 YENEEA. The CDR3 sequence is 11 residues long.

The chain carries TRBV9 and TRBJ1-2; D gene uncertain. This CDR3 has 14 amino acids. In germline, CDR1 is SGDLS, CDR2 YYNGEE. Trimming left V 0 bases short and J 2 bases short, with 8 bases between. The CDR3 sequence: CASSVGIANYGYTF. The CDR3 DNA reads as TGTGCCAGCAGCGTAGGGATAGCCAACTATGGCTACACCTTC.

The CDR3 loop reads CASSLWGPQTDTQYF. CDR3 nucleotide sequence: TGCGCCAGCAGCTTGTGGGGCCCCCAAACAGATACGCAGTATTTT. The chain couples TRBV5-1 to TRBJ2-3, with D maybe TRBD1 (5 bases). The CDR3 consists of 15 residues. CDR1 is SGHRS and CDR2 is YFSETQ in the germline V gene. The ends were cut back, 1 base at V and 3 bases at J, with 12 bases in the middle.

The rearrangement uses TRBV6-1 and TRBJ2-3, with 7 nucleotides matching TRBD1. CDR3 length equals 11 residues. CDR1 and CDR2 from the germline V gene are MNHNS and SASEGT. V trimming: 11 bases; J trimming: 5 bases; junction bases outside the gene matches: 4. CDR3 sequence: CAGRQGDTQYF. For the CDR3, the DNA is TGTGCCGGAAGACAGGGAGATACGCAGTATTTT.

The DNA for the CDR3 is TGCAGCGTCGGGGGGGAGACCCAGTACTTC. This gives the protein CSVGGETQYF. J is TRBJ2-5 and V is TRBV29-1, with 7 nucleotides matching TRBD2. Germline V CDR1 and CDR2: SQVTM, ANQGSEA. V trimming: 6 bases; J trimming: 5 bases; junction bases outside the gene matches: 0. The CDR3 is 10 amino acids. Based on the CDR3 plus reference TRBV29-1 and TRBJ2-5, the full variable domain is SAVISQKPSRDICQRGTSLTIQCQVDSQVTMMFWYRQQPGQSLTLIATANQGSEATYESGFVIDKFPISRPNLTFSTLTVSNMSPEDSSIYLCSVGGETQYFGPGTRLLVL.

The rearrangement joins TRBV19 to TRBJ1-2, with D possibly being TRBD1 (6 bases). Deletions cut 6 bases from V and 5 bases from J, with 16 bases between. The CDR3 has 14 amino acids. CDR1 LNHDA and CDR2 SQIVND come from the germline V gene (reference sequence). CDR3 nucleotide sequence: TGTGCCAGTAGGGACAGTCGGAAGACATATGGCTACACCTTC. This translates into CASRDSRKTYGYTF.

The genes are TRBV5-6 and TRBJ2-1; no definite D call. Germline V gene lookup returns CDR1 SGHDT and CDR2 YYEEEE. V lost 4 bases and J 2 bases, leaving 10 bases between the germline ends. The CDR3 covers 14 residues. For the CDR3, the DNA is TGTGCCAGCAGCCGGGCGCGACCCTACAATGAGCAGTTCTTC. Protein product: CASSRARPYNEQFF.

V gene TRBV6-5 combines with J gene TRBJ2-3; D is tentatively TRBD1 or TRBD2 (5 bases each). The germline V gene encodes CDR1 MNHEY and CDR2 SVGAGI. The CDR3 sequence is 15 residues long. Trimming left V 0 bases short and J 8 bases short, with 15 bases between. For the CDR3, the DNA is TGTGCCAGCAGTTACTCGGGGCCGGCCCGGGGTACGCAGTATTTT. This gives the protein CASSYSGPARGTQYF.

The V call is TRBV5-1, the J call TRBJ2-3, with 9 bases matching TRBD1. V lost 1 base, J lost 2 bases, and 5 bases stayed unmatched. The germline gives CDR1 SGHRS, CDR2 YFSETQ. The CDR3 sequence is 16 residues long. This CDR3 is CASSLLGDRATDTQYF. In DNA form, the CDR3 reads TGCGCCAGCAGCTTGTTGGGGGACAGGGCCACAGATACGCAGTATTTT.

CDR3 loop: CSVQRGTSGRKGFYNEQFF. The CDR3 DNA sequence: TGCAGCGTCCAAAGGGGGACTAGCGGGAGGAAGGGGTTCTACAATGAGCAGTTCTTC. The genes are TRBV29-1 and TRBJ2-1, with 15 bases fitting TRBD2. J gave up 3 bases and V 6 bases, and 15 bases lay outside the gene matches. Looked up from germline, CDR1 is SQVTM and CDR2 is ANQGSEA. CDR3 length equals 19 residues.

Comments on this clone: At the DNA level, this CDR3 is encoded by other sequences in the same sample as well. The V call is TRBV6-5, the J call TRBJ1-5, with 7 bases fitting TRBD1. This CDR3 comprises 15 residues. With V trimmed by 4 bases and J by 6 bases, 9 bases remained unmatched. Germline loops: CDR1 MNHEY, CDR2 SVGAGI. Here the CDR3 DNA reads TGTGCCAGCAGTTCCTCAGGGGGATTGGGTCAGCCCCAGCATTTT. Residues: CASSSSGGLGQPQHF.

The chain joins TRBV5-6 to TRBJ1-1; the match to TRBD1 covers 7 bases. The CDR3 sequence is 14 residues long. CDR1 SGHDT and CDR2 YYEEEE come from the germline V gene. V dropped 4 bases and J dropped 5; count of bases not matched to a gene: 8. CDR3 nucleotides: TGTGCCAGCAGCCGGAAACAGGGGCGGACTGAAGCTTTCTTT. Amino acids: CASSRKQGRTEAFF.

This clone appeared once. The chain employs TRBV15 and TRBJ1-2; tentatively, D is TRBD1 (6 bases). Trimming removed 0 bases from V and 7 bases from J, with 9 bases in between. CDR3 length: 13 residues. CDR1 and CDR2 (germline): LNHNV, YYDKDF (reference sequence). For the CDR3, the DNA is TGTGCCACCAGCAGAGATGGAGGGGGTGGCTACACCTTC. It encodes CATSRDGGGGYTF.

The chain couples TRBV6-4 to TRBJ1-1, with D tentatively TRBD1 (6 bases). CDR1 is MRHNA and CDR2 is SNTAGT in the germline V gene. This CDR3 has 15 residues. The germline V and J ends were trimmed by 0 bases and 1 base, with 9 bases remaining between them. The CDR3 nucleotides read TGTGCCAGCAGTGACTCCGCGACAGGGAACACTGAAGCTTTCTTT. Translated: CASSDSATGNTEAFF.

The chain joins TRBV21-1 to TRBJ2-6. TRBV21-1 has pseudogene status. The CDR3 is made up of 18 amino acids. The CDR3 reads CASSKLGPASGGANVLTF. The CDR3 DNA reads TGTGCCAGCAGCAAGTTGGGCCCAGCTTCGGGCGGGGCCAACGTCCTGACTTTC.

This rearrangement joins TRBV25-1 to TRBJ2-7; 7 bases agree with TRBD2. This CDR3 is built from 11 residues. CDR1 is MGHDK, CDR2 SYGVNS, per germline. CDR3 protein: CGGGSSYEQYF. Written as DNA, the CDR3 is TGTGGCGGGGGAAGCTCCTACGAGCAGTACTTC.

This chain links TRBV15 with TRBJ2-5; tentative D call: TRBD1 (6 bases). The CDR3 spans 18 residues. Between the trimmed V and J ends, which lost 0 bases and 5 bases, there was a span of 22 bases. Per the germline V gene, CDR1 is LNHNV and CDR2 is YYDKDF (reference sequence). This CDR3 is CATSRDRGQGSIRETQYF. The DNA for the CDR3 is TGTGCCACCAGCAGAGATCGGGGCCAGGGGTCCATTAGGGAGACCCAGTACTTC.

The genes are TRBV7-8 and TRBJ2-2; D not certain. The CDR3 is 14 amino acids. The V and J ends lost 0 bases and 2 bases respectively, with 4 bases between them. Germline-derived CDR1 and CDR2 are SGHVS and FQNEAQ. The CDR3 coding sequence is TGTGCCAGCAGCTTAGCGGGTAACACCGGGGAGCTGTTTTTT. Translating it yields CASSLAGNTGELFF.

The chain couples TRBV6-5 to TRBJ2-7; 11 nucleotides agree with TRBD1. J was trimmed by 2 bases and V by 5 bases; bases with no gene match: 5. The CDR3 is 15 residues long. Germline V gene lookup returns CDR1 MNHEY and CDR2 SVGAGI. CDR3 DNA sequence: TGTGCCAGCAGTCGAGGGACAGGGGGGCCCTACGAGCAGTACTTC. The encoded protein is CASSRGTGGPYEQYF.

In this sample, this clone turned up once. The chain joins TRBV7-9 to TRBJ1-4, with no clear D. This CDR3 has 14 amino acids. The germline V gene encodes CDR1 SEHNR and CDR2 FQNEAQ (reference sequence). The V end was cut by 5 bases, the J end by 4 bases, with 11 bases between. CDR3 sequence: CASSPPSYNEKLFF. The CDR3 nucleotides are TGTGCCAGCAGCCCCCCTTCCTATAATGAAAAACTGTTTTTT.

V gene TRBV6-1 combines with J gene TRBJ1-5, with D unresolved. This CDR3 has 11 residues. V was pared by 3 bases and J by 5 bases, with 2 bases between. Per germline, CDR1 MNHNS and CDR2 SASEGT. CDR3 loop: CASSEYQPQHF. CDR3 nucleotides: TGTGCCAGCAGTGAGTATCAGCCCCAGCATTTT.

The chain joins TRBV19 to TRBJ1-2, with 9 nucleotides matching TRBD1. The CDR3 runs 14 residues. V lost 5 bases and J lost 2; bases outside the gene matches: 3. Looked up from germline, CDR1 is LNHDA and CDR2 is SQIVND (reference sequence). The CDR3 sequence: CASSLGTGNYGYTF. The CDR3 DNA follows: TGTGCCAGTAGTTTGGGGACAGGGAACTATGGCTACACCTTC.

The chain links TRBV2 to TRBJ2-2; tentatively, D is TRBD2 (5 bases). Germline V CDR1 and CDR2: SNHLY, FYNNEI. CDR3 length: 13 residues. V lost 7 bases and J 1 base, leaving 7 bases between the germline ends. The CDR3 region is CASKRENTGELFF. The CDR3 nucleotides read TGTGCCAGCAAGAGGGAGAACACCGGGGAGCTGTTTTTT. Supplemented by reference TRBV2 and TRBJ2-2, the full variable domain reads EPEVTQTPSHQVTQMGQEVILRCVPISNHLYFYWYRQILGQKVEFLVSFYNNEISEKSEIFDDQFSVERPDGSNFTLKIRSTKLEDSAMYFCASKRENTGELFFGEGSRLTVL.